The 17 T cell receptor beta chains below were found in one sample sequenced in a study of neurological immune-mediated disorders. TCRdb fed the 5' RACE reads into MiXCR, producing one record per CDR3 protein. The sample lists roughly 80,000 distinct CDR3 sequences, under 20% occurring once. Sequencing used PBMCs. The receptors stem from a woman aged 40 to 49 in good health.

At least ten counts were recorded for this clonotype. The genes are TRBV4-1 and TRBJ1-5, with TRBD1 matching over 9 bases. From germline, CDR1 is MGHRA and CDR2 YSYEKL. V was clipped by 1 base and J by 2 bases; unmatched bases: 0. This CDR3 has 15 amino acids. Written as DNA, the CDR3 is TGCGCCAGCAGCCAAGGACAGGGGGGCAATCAGCCCCAGCATTTT. This gives the protein CASSQGQGGNQPQHF.

This clonotype occurred many times. The rearrangement joins TRBV5-1 to TRBJ1-2, with 8 bases aligning to TRBD1. The CDR3 is 15 residues long. Germline lookup yields CDR1 SGHRS and CDR2 YFSETQ. Germline trimming cut 4 bases from V and 6 bases from J; bases unmatched to any gene: 11. The CDR3 nucleotides are TGCGCCAGCAGCCTTCGCACAGGGGGAGAGGATGGCTACACCTTC. This translates into CASSLRTGGEDGYTF.

The sample holds many counts of this clonotype. This rearrangement joins TRBV7-9 to TRBJ2-7; D may correspond to TRBD1 or TRBD2 (5 bases each). This CDR3 spans 15 amino acids. Germline loops: CDR1 SEHNR, CDR2 FQNEAQ (reference sequence). Trimming took 6 bases from V and 2 from J, leaving 17 bases between them. The CDR3 is CASRGGGRQPYEQYF. CDR3 DNA sequence: TGTGCCAGCAGGGGTGGGGGACGGCAACCCTACGAGCAGTACTTC. Full variable domain (outside the CDR3, taken from reference TRBV7-9 and TRBJ2-7): DTGVSQNPRHKITKRGQNVTFRCDPISEHNRLYWYRQTLGQGPEFLTYFQNEAQLEKSRLLSDRFSAERPKGSFSTLEIQRTEQGDSAMYLCASRGGGRQPYEQYFGPGTRLTVT.

The sample holds many counts of this clonotype. The chain employs TRBV2 and TRBJ1-2; 8 bases agree with TRBD1. Germline assignment: CDR1 SNHLY and CDR2 FYNNEI. V dropped 6 bases and J dropped 0; count of bases not matched to a gene: 3. The CDR3 contains 14 residues. CDR3 sequence (DNA): TGTGCCAGCAGAAGGGACAGGTCTAACTATGGCTACACCTTC. Translation: CASRRDRSNYGYTF.

This clonotype was counted ten times or more. V usage is TRBV28 and J usage is TRBJ2-7; TRBD2 matches at 9 bases. This CDR3 has 16 amino acids. Trimming removed 6 bases from V and 6 bases from J; junction bases left unmatched: 15. Germline CDR1 reads MDHEN; CDR2 reads SYDVKM. The CDR3 DNA reads as TGTGCCAGCAGCCCCGGCGGGGGGGCGCAAAATCGCGAGCAGTACGTC. Translating gives CASSPGGGAQNREQYV.

This clonotype was seen ten or more times. The V gene is TRBV20-1, the J gene TRBJ2-5; D remains unclear. V gave up 3 bases and J gave up 2 bases, with 10 bases separating them. This CDR3 has 13 residues. The V gene's germline CDR1 is DFQATT and CDR2 SNEGSKA (reference sequence). CDR3 loop: CSASVGAQETQYF. DNA of the CDR3: TGCAGTGCTAGTGTCGGAGCTCAAGAGACCCAGTACTTC.

The chain links TRBV5-8 to TRBJ1-5; 8 bases fit TRBD1. With V trimmed by 1 base and J by 3 bases, 3 bases remained unmatched. There are 15 residues in the CDR3. Germline CDR1 SGHTS, CDR2 YDEGEE. Here the CDR3 DNA reads TGTGCCAGCAGCTTGATTCAGGGGGCCAATCAGCCCCAGCATTTT. This translates into CASSLIQGANQPQHF. Together with reference TRBV5-8 and TRBJ1-5, the CDR3 gives the full variable domain: EAGVTQSPTHLIKTRGQQATLRCSPISGHTSVYWYQQALGLGLQFLLWYDEGEERNRGNFPPRFSGRQFPNYSSELNVNALELEDSALYLCASSLIQGANQPQHFGDGTRLSIL.

The rearrangement joins TRBV11-2 to TRBJ2-1; tentative D call: TRBD2 (6 bases). V was pared by 4 bases and J by 3 bases, with 13 bases between. The CDR3 spans 15 residues. Germline-derived CDR1 and CDR2 are SGHAT and FQNNGV. CDR3 bases: TGTGCCAGCAGCTCCCAGTTGGGGGGCTACAATGAGCAGTTCTTC. Its protein product is CASSSQLGGYNEQFF.

This clonotype appeared many times. The chain joins TRBV7-8 to TRBJ2-2; D gene uncertain. V was cut by 5 bases and J by 2 bases, with 6 bases left in between. Germline CDR1 and CDR2: SGHVS and FQNEAQ. The length of the CDR3 is 13 residues. The CDR3 reads CASSPANTGELFF. CDR3 DNA sequence: TGTGCCAGCAGCCCGGCCAACACCGGGGAGCTGTTTTTT.

This clonotype showed up many times. J is TRBJ1-6 and V is TRBV7-2; 9 nucleotides agree with TRBD1. This CDR3 spans 15 amino acids. The germline gives CDR1 SGHTA, CDR2 FQGNSA. V lost 1 base, J lost 7 bases, and 2 bases stayed unmatched. DNA for the CDR3: TGTGCCAGCAGCTTAGACAGGGGGCAAAATTCACCCCTCCACTTT. This sequence encodes CASSLDRGQNSPLHF.

V is TRBV18 and J is TRBJ2-3; D uncertain. V was cut by 3 bases and J by 3 bases, with 10 bases left in between. The length of the CDR3 is 14 residues. CDR1 and CDR2 from the germline V gene are KGHSH and LQKENI. CDR3 sequence: CASSPDVGTDTQYF. The CDR3 DNA follows: TGTGCCAGCTCACCGGATGTTGGAACAGATACGCAGTATTTT.

Note on this clonotype: Just one base apart from a much larger clone, this may be a read error. V and J are TRBV7-8 and TRBJ2-7, with D possibly TRBD1 on 6 matching bases. CDR3 size: 15 residues. CDR1 and CDR2 from the germline V gene are SGHVS and FQNEAQ. The chain's CDR3 is CASSLEDSPFNERYF. The CDR3 DNA reads as TGTGCCAGCAGCTTAGAGGACAGCCCTTTCAACGAGCGGTACTTC.

At least ten counts were recorded for this clonotype. The chain uses TRBV12-3 or TRBV12-4 and TRBJ1-4; unclear D gene. The CDR3 extends over 12 amino acids. V was trimmed by 4 bases and J by 8 bases, leaving 8 bases between them. Here the CDR3 reads CASSSSREKLFF. The DNA for the CDR3 is TGTGCCAGCAGTTCAAGCCGGGAAAAACTGTTTTTT.

This clonotype was counted ten times or more. The V gene is TRBV29-1, the J gene TRBJ2-5, with 10 bases fitting TRBD2. The CDR3 length is 13 residues. Per germline, CDR1 SQVTM and CDR2 ANQGSEA. V was pared by 6 bases and J by 3 bases, with 4 bases of the junction left unmatched. The DNA for the CDR3 is TGCAGCGTGGGAGCGGGGGGGAAAGAGACCCAGTACTTC. Its protein product is CSVGAGGKETQYF.

Many counts were recorded for this clonotype. The V call is TRBV6-2 or TRBV6-3, the J call TRBJ2-5; possibly TRBD2 for D (6 bases). Germline assignment: CDR1 MNHEY and CDR2 SVGEGT. V lost 6 bases to trimming and J lost 2 bases, with 13 bases between them. This CDR3 is built from 14 residues. CDR3 region: CASRDGGTQETQYF. The CDR3 DNA follows: TGTGCCAGCAGGGACGGGGGAACTCAAGAGACCCAGTACTTC.

The rearrangement links TRBV29-1 to TRBJ1-1; 8 bases map to TRBD1. The V gene end was trimmed by 6 bases and the J gene end by 4 bases; junction bases not matched to a gene: 7. From germline, CDR1 is SQVTM and CDR2 ANQGSEA. This CDR3 has 13 residues. The CDR3 protein is CSVGQGSGTEAFF. The CDR3 DNA sequence: TGCAGCGTCGGACAGGGTTCTGGCACTGAAGCTTTCTTT. The complete variable domain, with remaining parts taken from reference TRBV29-1 and TRBJ1-1, reads SAVISQKPSRDICQRGTSLTIQCQVDSQVTMMFWYRQQPGQSLTLIATANQGSEATYESGFVIDKFPISRPNLTFSTLTVSNMSPEDSSIYLCSVGQGSGTEAFFGQGTRLTVV.

The V and J genes are TRBV20-1 and TRBJ1-2; tentatively, D is TRBD1 (5 bases). V lost 6 bases and J lost 5, with 16 bases in between. The CDR3 sequence is 13 residues long. The V gene's germline CDR1 is DFQATT and CDR2 SNEGSKA (reference sequence). The CDR3 nucleotides are TGCAGTGCCCGGTGGGGGGTCGTATATGGCTACACCTTC. This gives the protein CSARWGVVYGYTF.